This T cell receptor (beta chain) came from a study of blood T cell repertoires in COVID-19. Study-wide background: Italy, Spain and the United States were the sources of the convalescent and acute COVID-19 samples. The cDNA or gDNA used as material had been derived from T cells, B-cell-depleted T cells, or PBMCs.

Original handling: Quantification of nucleated cells was approximated via reference gene primer amplification. TCRdb's table, derived via immunoSEQ multiplex PCR, lists solely in-frame clones and lacks some. V and J calls plus clone size are reproduced from that table; the DNA served to infer D and trimming. Seen here are 91,000 or so clones, roughly 89% observed once, and the top ten hold roughly 14%. Germline V gives CDR1 LNHDA, CDR2 SQIVND (reference sequence). The V and J ends lost 4 bases and 2 bases, in that order; junction bases with no gene match: 2. The CDR3 has 14 amino acids. The specimen sequenced was peripheral blood. The chain joins TRBV19 to TRBJ2-7; 10 bases fit TRBD1. This clonotype was obtained from a human donor in a cohort sampled during active COVID-19. The CDR3 region is CASSRDRGTYEQYF. In DNA form, the CDR3 reads TGTGCCAGTAGTAGGGACAGGGGCACCTACGAGCAGTACTTC.